The 25 T cell receptor beta chains below all came from one sample that was sequenced in a study of T cell repertoires in cytomegalovirus infection. These TCRs are of unknown antigen specificity. Each CDR3 protein gets one entry after TCRdb re-called the reads with MiXCR. The sample gives 250,000 to 300,000 distinct CDR3 sequences, about 20% of which show up once; about 20% is in the top ten. The source material was cultured PBMCs, sampled from culture after CMV antigen stimulation. The receptors come from a human donor in good health (CMV status not recorded). Some clones in this sample may be carry-over from other donors' samples.

This clonotype was seen a handful of times. The chain links TRBV19 to TRBJ2-1; 8 bases map to TRBD2. This CDR3 contains 16 residues. The germline V gene has CDR1 LNHDA and CDR2 SQIVND (reference sequence). The V segment lost 7 bases and the J segment 9 bases; nucleotides outside the gene matches: 17. CDR3 amino acids: CASTLSRGAPSVEQFF. In DNA, the CDR3 is TGTGCCAGTACCCTATCGCGGGGGGCCCCCTCGGTTGAGCAGTTCTTC.

This clonotype was recorded at least ten times. This rearrangement joins TRBV11-2 to TRBJ2-1; TRBD2 agrees at 9 bases. Germline-derived CDR1 and CDR2 are SGHAT and FQNNGV. This CDR3 has 18 residues. Trimming took 4 bases from V and 0 from J; bases not matched to a gene: 10. The CDR3 spells CASSSRPGAGGSYNEQFF. In DNA form, the CDR3 reads TGTGCCAGCAGCTCCCGCCCAGGAGCGGGAGGCTCCTACAATGAGCAGTTCTTC.

This chain's CDR3 is CASIGRTHNEQFF. CDR3 coding DNA: TGTGCCAGCATAGGCAGGACCCACAATGAGCAGTTCTTC. The chain employs TRBV12-3 or TRBV12-4 and TRBJ2-1, with D hard to call. CDR3 size: 13 residues. Trimming cost V 7 bases and J 5 bases, with 12 bases left between them.

The gene calls are TRBV19 and TRBJ2-2, with 14 nucleotides matching TRBD2. This CDR3 contains 15 residues. From germline, CDR1 is LNHDA and CDR2 SQIVND (reference sequence). The junction had 1 base not matched to a gene; V was cut back by 3 bases and J by 7 bases. CDR3 sequence (DNA): TGTGCCAGTAGTATGGGACTAGCGGGAGTCGGGGAGCTGTTTTTT. It encodes CASSMGLAGVGELFF. Full variable domain (remainder filled in from reference TRBV19 and TRBJ2-2): DGGITQSPKYLFRKEGQNVTLSCEQNLNHDAMYWYRQDPGQGLRLIYYSQIVNDFQKGDIAEGYSVSREKKESFPLTVTSAQKNPTAFYLCASSMGLAGVGELFFGEGSRLTVL.

This clonotype was observed at least ten times. This chain links TRBV7-8 with TRBJ1-6; D is possibly TRBD1 (5 bases). This CDR3 is built from 16 residues. V lost 9 bases, J lost 10 bases, and 25 bases lay in between. The germline V gene has CDR1 SGHVS and CDR2 FQNEAQ. This chain's CDR3 is CASKRVTDTRDSPLHF. In DNA, the CDR3 is TGTGCCAGTAAGAGAGTAACGGACACAAGGGACTCACCCCTCCACTTT.

This clonotype came up a few times. This chain joins TRBV19 and TRBJ2-7; D possibly corresponds to TRBD1 (5 bases). This CDR3 region has 16 residues. V lost 0 bases and J lost 2, with 14 bases in between. Germline loops: CDR1 LNHDA, CDR2 SQIVND (reference sequence). CDR3 amino acids: CASSIDGAGMPYEQYF. In nucleotides, the CDR3 is TGTGCCAGTAGTATAGATGGGGCAGGGATGCCCTACGAGCAGTACTTC.

The rearrangement uses TRBV27 and TRBJ1-1, with a possible D match to TRBD1 (5 bases). Trimming removed 4 bases at V and 4 bases at J, with 19 bases between. Per germline, CDR1 MNHEY and CDR2 SMNVEV (reference sequence). This CDR3 has 16 amino acids. CDR3 in DNA: TGTGCCAGCAGTTCGGCGTCCACAGGTCCCAGCACTGAAGCTTTCTTT. Its protein product is CASSSASTGPSTEAFF.

This chain links TRBV7-9 with TRBJ2-2; D is unclear. V lost 6 bases and J 1 base, leaving 21 bases between the germline ends. The CDR3 is 18 amino acids. Germline assignment: CDR1 SEHNR and CDR2 FQNEAQ (reference sequence). The CDR3 spells CASRRAPHSSLNTGELFF. CDR3 coding DNA: TGTGCCAGCAGGAGAGCCCCCCACAGTTCGCTGAACACCGGGGAGCTGTTTTTT.

The chain couples TRBV6-5 to TRBJ2-1; 9 bases are shared with TRBD2. V was pared by 6 bases and J by 16 bases, with 13 bases of the junction left unmatched. CDR3 length: 13 residues. Germline CDR1 is MNHEY and CDR2 is SVGAGI. The CDR3 bases are TGTGCCAGCAGCCGACTAGCGGCCTCCCCCCAATTCTTC. Residues: CASSRLAASPQFF.

As DNA, the CDR3 is TGTGCCAGTAGTAGCTTCGCAGGGAATAATCAGCCCCAGCATTTT. Translated, it gives CASSSFAGNNQPQHF. The chain carries TRBV19 and TRBJ1-5, with D possibly matching TRBD1 (5 bases). The germline V gene encodes CDR1 LNHDA and CDR2 SQIVND (reference sequence). The CDR3 runs 15 residues. V lost 4 bases and J 4 bases, leaving 14 bases between the germline ends.

This clonotype was counted ten times or more. This rearrangement joins TRBV10-3 to TRBJ2-7; D is ambiguous. Germline CDR1 reads ENHRY; CDR2 reads SYGVKD. This CDR3 has 12 amino acids. With 2 bases removed from V and 2 bases from J, the gap between germline ends came to 4 bases. The CDR3 DNA reads TGTGCCATCAGTGAGAACACCTACGAGCAGTACGTC. Its translation: CAISENTYEQYV.

This clonotype was counted many times. CDR3 nucleotide sequence: TGTGCCAGCAGCGTTCCCTTGGACAGACACAATGAGCAGTTCTTC. Translated: CASSVPLDRHNEQFF. V usage is TRBV7-2 and J usage is TRBJ2-1; maybe TRBD1 (6 bases). V was clipped by 5 bases and J by 5 bases, with 16 bases between them. The germline V gene has CDR1 SGHTA and CDR2 FQGNSA. The CDR3 contains 15 residues.

This clonotype was found many times. The chain joins TRBV9 to TRBJ1-2; TRBD1 aligns across 11 bases. Germline-derived CDR1 and CDR2 are SGDLS and YYNGEE. V lost 4 bases and J lost 2; bases outside the gene matches: 7. This CDR3 contains 16 residues. CDR3 residues: CASSPVGTGGNYGYTF. DNA of the CDR3: TGTGCCAGCAGCCCAGTGGGGACAGGGGGAAACTATGGCTACACCTTC.

There are a few counts of this clonotype. This chain uses TRBV19 with TRBJ2-1; the match to TRBD2 covers 12 bases. Losses at the gene ends were 5 bases for V and 6 bases for J; bases not matched to a gene: 11. There are 17 residues in the CDR3. CDR1 and CDR2 from the germline V gene are LNHDA and SQIVND (reference sequence). The CDR3 spells CASSLGRTSGVGNEQFF. DNA for the CDR3: TGTGCCAGTAGTTTGGGGAGGACTAGCGGGGTGGGCAATGAGCAGTTCTTC.

The chain recombines TRBV13 with TRBJ2-1, with D possibly being TRBD1 or TRBD2 (5 bases each). Trimming pared 5 bases from V and 0 bases from J, leaving 11 bases between. CDR1 is PRHDT, CDR2 FYEKMQ, per germline (reference sequence). This CDR3 has 15 amino acids. CDR3 protein: CASSRDVGSYNEQFF. The CDR3 nucleotides are TGTGCCAGCAGCAGGGACGTCGGCTCCTACAATGAGCAGTTCTTC.

There are a few counts of this clonotype. The chain has TRBV29-1 and TRBJ1-1; possibly TRBD1 for D (6 bases). With 5 bases removed from V and 3 bases from J, the gap between germline ends came to 13 bases. The germline gives CDR1 SQVTM, CDR2 ANQGSEA. There are 13 residues in the CDR3. The CDR3 region has the DNA TGCAGCGTTAGCGAACAGGGATACACTGAAGCTTTCTTT. Its translation is CSVSEQGYTEAFF.

This clonotype was seen more than once but under ten times. CDR3 residues: CASSQSRRNTEAFF. The CDR3 bases are TGCGCCAGCAGCCAAAGCAGAAGGAACACTGAAGCTTTCTTT. The gene calls are TRBV4-3 and TRBJ1-1; no clear D gene. Germline loops: CDR1 LGHNA, CDR2 YSLEER. The CDR3 is 14 amino acids. The V and J ends lost 2 bases and 1 base respectively, with 8 bases between them.

The J gene is TRBJ2-1, the V gene TRBV6-2 or TRBV6-3; maybe TRBD1 (6 bases). The germline CDR1 and CDR2 sequences are MNHEY and SVGEGT. There are 16 residues in the CDR3. V dropped 5 bases and J dropped 7 bases, with 21 bases sitting between them. CDR3 sequence: CASSAPGQVTANEQFF. CDR3 DNA: TGTGCCAGCAGTGCACCGGGACAAGTCACAGCGAATGAGCAGTTCTTC.

Comment on this clonotype: One junction end disagrees with the germline gene, perhaps due to a read error. The V call is TRBV15, the J call TRBJ2-5, with TRBD2 identical over 7 bases. The CDR3 runs 15 residues. CDR1 and CDR2 (germline): LNHNV, YYDKDF (reference sequence). The CDR3 region has the DNA TGTGCCACCAGCGGACTAGGTGGGGTCGGGGAGACCCTGTACTTC. This codes for CATSGLGGVGETLYF.

There are a few counts of this clonotype. V is TRBV9 and J is TRBJ2-7, with 10 bases that match TRBD2. With V trimmed by 4 bases and J by 9 bases, 7 bases remained unmatched. The CDR3 runs 13 residues. CDR1 is SGDLS, CDR2 YYNGEE, per germline. DNA for the CDR3: TGTGCCAGCAGCCAGCTAGCGGGAGCCCCGCAGTACTTC. Translated, it gives CASSQLAGAPQYF.

The V gene is TRBV18, the J gene TRBJ2-7; 8 positions agree with TRBD1. This CDR3 spans 14 amino acids. Per the germline V gene, CDR1 is KGHSH and CDR2 is LQKENI. The V and J ends lost 4 bases and 6 bases, in that order; junction bases with no gene match: 8. DNA for the CDR3: TGTGCCAGCTCACATGGACAGGGTTTCTCCGAGCAGTACGTC. Its translation: CASSHGQGFSEQYV.

This clonotype appeared a few times. V usage is TRBV6-2 or TRBV6-3 and J usage is TRBJ2-7; D gene uncertain. Germline lookup yields CDR1 MNHEY and CDR2 SVGEGT. The CDR3 sequence is 12 residues long. V lost 6 bases, J lost 6 bases, and 12 bases lay in between. This chain's CDR3 is CASSWSYGEQYV. The CDR3 DNA reads TGTGCCAGCAGCTGGTCCTATGGCGAGCAGTACGTC.

Worth noting for this clonotype: One junction end disagrees with the germline gene, perhaps due to a read error. This chain links TRBV7-2 with TRBJ2-7; no definite D call. This CDR3 is 14 amino acids long. Germline V lookup: CDR1 SGHTA, CDR2 FQGNSA. The CDR3 sequence: CASSLAGFSYGQYF. The DNA for the CDR3 is TGTGCCAGCAGCTTAGCGGGATTCTCCTACGGGCAGTACTTC. Full variable domain (outside the CDR3, taken from reference TRBV7-2 and TRBJ2-7): GAGVSQSPSNKVTEKGKDVELRCDPISGHTALYWYRQSLGQGLEFLIYFQGNSAPDKSGLPSDRFSAERTGGSVSTLTIQRTQQEDSAVYLCASSLAGFSYGQYFGPGTRLTVT.

There are a few counts of this clonotype. A much more abundant neighbour one base away suggests this may be a read error. J is TRBJ2-7 and V is TRBV6-6; 14 nucleotides align to TRBD2. The V gene end was trimmed by 6 bases and the J gene end by 3 bases; junction bases not matched to a gene: 4. CDR1 MNHNY and CDR2 SVGAGI come from the germline V gene (reference sequence). This CDR3 region has 15 residues. CDR3 loop: CASSHGTSGSYEQYF. CDR3 sequence (DNA): TGTGCCAGCAGCCACGGGACTAGCGGGAGCTACGAGCAGTACTTC.

The rearrangement links TRBV24-1 to TRBJ2-1, with D maybe TRBD2 (5 bases). The CDR3 runs 15 residues. In germline, CDR1 is KGHDR, CDR2 SFDVKD. The V end was cut by 4 bases, the J end by 3 bases, with 12 bases between. In DNA, the CDR3 is TGTGCCACCAGTGAGGACTTCTCACTCTACAATGAGCAGTTCTTC. Translating gives CATSEDFSLYNEQFF.